This T cell receptor beta chain was found in a study of T cell responses to AZD1222 COVID-19 vaccine. This CDR3 region has 15 residues. Germline trimming cut 4 bases from V and 3 bases from J; bases unmatched to any gene: 4. Germline V lookup: CDR1 KGHDR, CDR2 SFDVKD. General study results and limits: Dominant CD4 TCR responses targeted spike regions 160-218 and 743-854. A mostly white British donor set with more females was recruited, and clonal diversity was possibly underestimated. With two AZD1222 doses given, Spike-specific TCR breadth and depth both rose.

Regarding this clone: The antigen is undetermined.

Assay: immunoSEQ multiplex PCR; the TCRdb copy retains only in-frame clones and omits some. The data contain 250,000 to 300,000 clones, roughly 93% of them singletons. Material: peripheral blood, obtained 28 days after the second AZD1222 dose. The sequence was collected from an adult who received the AZD1222 COVID-19 vaccine. J is TRBJ1-1 and V is TRBV24-1; TRBD1 matches at 10 bases. This CDR3 reads CATSDSGTGDTEAFF. The CDR3 DNA is TGTGCCACCAGTGACTCAGGGACAGGGGACACTGAAGCTTTCTTT.